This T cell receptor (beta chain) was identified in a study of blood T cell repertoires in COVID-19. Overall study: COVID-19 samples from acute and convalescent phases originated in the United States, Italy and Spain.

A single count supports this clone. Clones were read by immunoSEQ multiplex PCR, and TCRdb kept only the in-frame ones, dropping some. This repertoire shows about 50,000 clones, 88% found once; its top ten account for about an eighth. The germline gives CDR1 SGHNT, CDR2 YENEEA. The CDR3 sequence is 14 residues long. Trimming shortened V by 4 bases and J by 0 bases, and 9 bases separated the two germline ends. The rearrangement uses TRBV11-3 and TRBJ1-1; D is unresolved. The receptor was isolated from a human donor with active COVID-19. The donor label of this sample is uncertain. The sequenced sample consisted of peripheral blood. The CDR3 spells CASSSGQVNTEAFF. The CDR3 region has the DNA TGTGCCAGCAGCTCTGGGCAGGTGAACACTGAAGCTTTCTTT.